This TCR beta chain was identified in a study of blood T cell repertoires in COVID-19. At the level of the study: The United States, Italy and Spain were the sources of the acute and convalescent COVID-19 samples.

TCRdb's copy holds only in-frame clones and misses some; the assay was immunoSEQ multiplex PCR. This repertoire shows some 100,000 clones, more than 85% found once; its top ten account for roughly 1.9%. The sequenced material came from peripheral blood. The receptor was isolated from a man between 50 and 59 years old with active COVID-19.

CDR3 nucleotides: TGTGCCAGCAGCGGCGGCGGCCAAGCAAACAATGAGCAGTTCTTC. Its translation is CASSGGGQANNEQFF. The chain couples TRBV9 to TRBJ2-1; D unclear. V shed 3 bases and J shed 5 bases, with 15 bases lying between them. The CDR3 consists of 15 residues. Germline lookup yields CDR1 SGDLS and CDR2 YYNGEE.